This section outlines one T cell receptor (beta chain) sequence together with its context. This clone showed up just a few times. The target of this receptor is not known. Per-nucleotide qualities are absent, and no much larger clonotype sits a single base away. There are 16 amino acids in the CDR3, from cysteine to phenylalanine inclusive. Only the CDR3 DNA is retained, 48 bases long and in frame from the first base. V drops 5 bases and J drops 1 base, leaving 16 bases in between. The germline V gene gives CDR1 as LGHNA and CDR2 as YSLEER. The data derive from a study of T cell responses to AZD1222 COVID-19 vaccine (dated by TCRdb to the early 2020s). Study-level background: TCR sequencing covered roughly 230 trial participants: 200 to 220 given two doses of AZD1222 and 26 given two doses of MenACWY control vaccine. Trial participants were enrolled into age subgroups of 18-55, 56-69 and 70-plus years, which contained about 150, 28 and 57 TCR-sequenced participants, respectively. The investigation overall reported the following: Participants were mostly white British and included more females than males, and it was suggested by the authors that clonal diversity may have been underestimated. No day 14 peak-response samples were available, so repertoires were characterized only after the peak T cell response. In the small 56-69-year group, the increase in depth fell short of significance, most likely because of low power. Epitopes outside the regions mutated in the B.1.351 and B.1.1.7 variants were reportedly recognized by nearly half of the unique spike-specific TCRs. Spike-specific TCR breadth and depth rose significantly after two AZD1222 doses compared with day 0 and with MenACWY recipients. Conclusions about previously exposed vaccinees were limited because only six or seven AZD1222 recipients were SARS-CoV-2 seropositive at baseline. The whole spike protein was spanned by vaccine-associated CD4 TCRs, and dominant responses were seen in regions 160-218 and 743-854.

In light of the paper, this sample's time point label describes: about 28 days (+/-7) after the second vaccine dose. AZD1222 recipients with second doses at about 4 weeks or about 12 weeks were pooled, because spike-specific TCR depth and breadth did not differ between schedules. Vaccinee samples were obtained from the UK trials COV001 and COV002, which included a single-blind randomized controlled phase 2/3 trial of AZD1222 (ChAdOx1 nCoV-19) in healthy adults. For TCRbeta chain sequencing, PBMC samples from trial participants were taken at day 0 and at day 28 after the second dose. The CDR3 regions of human TCRbeta chains were analyzed by immunosequencing. The paper's data handling went like this. Repertoire TCRs were checked for matches against a reference library of SARS-CoV-2-specific TCRs that had been generated using the MIRA antigen-specificity platform. Breadth meant the fraction of unique TCRs that were SARS-CoV-2-associated, whereas depth meant the fraction of total T cells that were SARS-CoV-2-associated. Using the MIRA data, each spike-specific TCR was mapped to the spike region that the TCR reacts to and placed in a CD4 or CD8 class. Log10-transformed breadth and depth values were compared by one-way ANOVA with Sidak's multiple comparisons tests. TCRdb took this table from immuneACCESS and kept in-frame rearrangements with V and J called. Such tables lack part of the clones; where checked against another copy, unresolved V genes explain under half of the gap, and the rest is unexplained. That table furnishes V, J and clone size, whereas the DNA furnished D and trimming. The sample table contains approximately 120,000 clones; only one count was recorded for more than 75% of them. Around 4.6% of the sample goes to the ten largest clones.

The V and J segments used are TRBV4-3 and TRBJ2-3, with the D gene too uncertain to name. The starting material was peripheral blood, obtained 28 days after the second AZD1222 dose. The receptor was isolated from an adult who received the AZD1222 COVID-19 vaccine. The CDR3 sequence is CASSMARNLGTDTQYF. The bases read TGCGCCAGCAGCATGGCACGGAACCTCGGCACAGATACGCAGTATTTT.